The subject of this entry is one T cell receptor (beta chain). Antigen unknown. By way of CD45RO/CCR7/CD25/CD127/CD95/CD27, the CD4+ regulatory, stem cell-like memory, central memory and naive cells were sorted. This record comes from a study of beta chain features in type 1 diabetes. Whole-study results and caveats: Type 1 diabetes patients had fewer VDJ junction insertions and more deletions. TCRB CDR3s from Type 1 diabetes patients were moderately but significantly shorter in all four CD4+ subsets. Whatever favoring of shorter templates PCR might show would apply equally to patients and controls.

Sequenced material consisted of expressed TCRB transcripts (all of the isolated RNA was reverse transcribed). Libraries were prepared by immunoSEQ multiplex PCR; TCRdb keeps only in-frame clonotypes and omits some of them. The profile shows over 650,000 clones, around 15% of them singletons. Trimming pared 5 bases from V and 5 bases from J, leaving 12 bases between. Germline V gene data show CDR1 as SGHTA and CDR2 as FQGNSA. The CDR3 has 13 amino acids. This chain uses TRBV7-2 with TRBJ2-5; maybe TRBD1 (5 bases). The TCR sequence derives from a man aged 18-30 years with type 1 diabetes. Sequenced input: naive CD4+ T cells from blood. CDR3 in amino acids: CASSQAGMETQYF. CDR3 coding DNA: TGTGCCAGCAGCCAGGCAGGGATGGAGACCCAGTACTTC.